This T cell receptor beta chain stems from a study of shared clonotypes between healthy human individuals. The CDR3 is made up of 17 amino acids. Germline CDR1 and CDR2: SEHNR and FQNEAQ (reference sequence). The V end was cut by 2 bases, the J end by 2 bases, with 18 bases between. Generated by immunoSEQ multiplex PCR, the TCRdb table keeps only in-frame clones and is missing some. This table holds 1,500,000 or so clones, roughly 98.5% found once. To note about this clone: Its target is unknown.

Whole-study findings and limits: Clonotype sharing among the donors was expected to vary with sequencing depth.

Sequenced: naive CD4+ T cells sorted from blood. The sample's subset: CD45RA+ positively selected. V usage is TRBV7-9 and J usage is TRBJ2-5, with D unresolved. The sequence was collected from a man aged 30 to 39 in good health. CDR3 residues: CASSLTSIRAPQETQYF. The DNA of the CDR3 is TGTGCCAGCAGCTTAACCTCCATCCGGGCTCCTCAAGAGACCCAGTACTTC.